Given below is one T cell receptor beta chain in context. The sample belongs to a study of T cells in Graves' hyperthyroidism and ophthalmopathy. For Graves' hyperthyroidism to be stable, ophthalmopathy could not progress within 18 months. V lost 0 bases to trimming and J lost 13 bases; unmatched junction nucleotides: 10. Germline CDR1 reads LGHNA; CDR2 reads YNFKEQ. The CDR3 runs 15 residues. Template material for amplifying TCR beta CDR3 regions consisted of RNA transcripts. An initial round of RT-PCR targeting the TCR CDR3 relied on the HTBI primer set. Each CDR3 protein is one row after TCRdb ran MiXCR on the multiplex PCR reads. The sample consists of about 200,000 distinct CDR3 sequences, around 17% of them appearing once.

The origin of this receptor is a woman between 45 and 65 years old with Graves' hyperthyroidism. The rearrangement links TRBV4-2 to TRBJ2-2; 8 bases map to TRBD2. Sample: blood. CDR3 DNA: TGTGCCAGCAGCCAAGATTTAGGACTAGCAATGCGGCTGTTTTTT. This sequence encodes CASSQDLGLAMRLFF.